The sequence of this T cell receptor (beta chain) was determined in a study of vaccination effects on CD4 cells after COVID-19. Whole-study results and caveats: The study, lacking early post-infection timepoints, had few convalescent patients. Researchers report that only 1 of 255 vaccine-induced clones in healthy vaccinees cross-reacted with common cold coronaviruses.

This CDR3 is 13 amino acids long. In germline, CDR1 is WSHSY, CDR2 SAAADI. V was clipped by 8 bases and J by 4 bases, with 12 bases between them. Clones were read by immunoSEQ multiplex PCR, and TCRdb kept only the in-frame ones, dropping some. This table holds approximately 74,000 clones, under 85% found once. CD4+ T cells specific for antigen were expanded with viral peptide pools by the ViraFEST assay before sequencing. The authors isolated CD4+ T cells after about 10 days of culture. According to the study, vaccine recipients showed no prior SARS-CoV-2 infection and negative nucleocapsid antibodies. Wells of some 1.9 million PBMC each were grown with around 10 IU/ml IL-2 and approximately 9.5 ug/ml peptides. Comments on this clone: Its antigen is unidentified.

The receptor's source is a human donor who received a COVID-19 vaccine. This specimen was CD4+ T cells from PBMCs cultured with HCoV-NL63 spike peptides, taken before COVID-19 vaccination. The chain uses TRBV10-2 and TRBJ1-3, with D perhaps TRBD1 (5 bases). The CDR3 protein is CASGSRDGNTIYF. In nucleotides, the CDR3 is TGCGCCAGCGGGAGCAGGGACGGAAACACCATATATTTT.